This T cell receptor (beta chain) was sequenced during a study of CD8 T cells in Susac syndrome. Notes on the study in general: The Susac syndrome CD4+ T cell repertoires displayed no clonal expansion.

In regard to this clonotype: The antigen remains unidentified.

Random hexamers were used to reverse transcribe the RNA input (about 0.45 to 1 ug). TCR beta CDR3 was amplified by immunoSEQ multiplex PCR. This amplification extended across 54 Vbeta and 13 Jbeta segments. TCRdb analysed the immunoSEQ multiplex PCR reads with MiXCR anew, one entry per CDR3 protein. The sample lists 150,000 to 200,000 distinct CDR3 sequences; about 91% were seen once. The V and J ends lost 8 bases and 0 bases respectively, with 8 bases between them. This CDR3 has 13 residues. Germline CDR1 MNHNY, CDR2 SVGAGI (reference sequence). TCR beta sequencing was performed on blood CD8+ and CD4+ T cells. Both CD4+ and CD8+ T cells were negatively isolated, and TEMRA cells underwent FACS enrichment.

The gene calls are TRBV6-6 and TRBJ2-1; D unclear. The source material was CD4+ T cells from PBMCs. This TCR came from a human donor with Susac syndrome. The CDR3 region is CASVPSSYNEQFF. The CDR3 DNA follows: TGTGCCAGCGTCCCGAGCTCCTACAATGAGCAGTTCTTC.